This entry describes one TCR beta chain. TCRdb keeps only in-frame clones here, not all; method: immunoSEQ multiplex PCR. This table holds 20,000 to 25,000 clones, 65% to 90% found once. The data derive from a study of sequential checkpoint blockade in melanoma. The wider study: Randomization was 1:1 between first-line nivolumab→ipilimumab and ipilimumab→nivolumab. Each arm's sequence ended with maintenance nivolumab.

Treatment noted: randomized to nivolumab then ipilimumab (arm A) or the reverse (arm B). Patients had received no earlier DNA-damaging chemotherapy. Live CD3+CD8+ CD19− CD56− cells were sorted from PBMCs. This CDR3 region has 14 residues. The germline V gene encodes CDR1 ENHRY and CDR2 SYGVKD. V lost 2 bases to trimming and J lost 3 bases; unmatched junction nucleotides: 2. The J gene is TRBJ2-7, the V gene TRBV10-3, with 9 positions matching TRBD1. The starting material was CD8+ T cells sorted from blood (inferred from file names), obtained from a patient given nivolumab and ipilimumab in sequence. The TCR sequence derives from a human donor with melanoma. For the CDR3, the DNA is TGTGCCATCAGTGAGGGGGACAGGGACTACGAGCAGTACTTC. Protein sequence: CAISEGDRDYEQYF.